Below, one T cell receptor (beta chain) is given with its context. Antigen unknown. This entry is derived from a study of OX40 agonist ivuxolimab in advanced cancers. Germline V gene lookup returns CDR1 SGHRS and CDR2 YFSETQ. V was pared by 0 bases and J by 5 bases, with 9 bases between. The CDR3 spans 14 residues. Profiling relied on immunoSEQ multiplex PCR, and the TCRdb table lists in-frame clones only, not all of them. The profile shows 100,000 or so clones, approximately 94% of them singletons. Broader study findings: Low normalized T-cell clonal expansion was also seen in some nonresponders.

This specimen was CD4+ or CD8+ T cells sorted from blood, taken in a trial of the OX40 agonist ivuxolimab. This sequence originates from an adult with an advanced solid tumor such as melanoma, head and neck, liver or kidney cancer. This chain joins TRBV5-1 and TRBJ1-3; D gene uncertain. The CDR3, as DNA: TGCGCCAGCAGCTTGGAAGAGGGCAGAAACACCATATATTTT. As protein: CASSLEEGRNTIYF.